The sample holds one count of the clone carrying this T cell receptor (beta chain). The table came from immunoSEQ multiplex PCR; TCRdb's copy has only in-frame clones and leaves some out. The top ten hold about 0.8% of the sample, which has roughly 40,000 clones, roughly 92% seen once. This sample was taken from a study of T cell changes during pregnancy in multiple sclerosis. The sequence came from a female donor with multiple sclerosis, enrolled in a pregnancy study. Sequenced material: CD4+ T cells from peripheral blood mononuclear cells, taken before pregnancy.

The CDR3 nucleotides read TGTGCCAGCAGTTTACAGACAGGGATGCGAGAGACCCAGTACTTC. Translated, it gives CASSLQTGMRETQYF. The chain couples TRBV27 to TRBJ2-5; 7 positions agree with TRBD1. Germline assignment: CDR1 MNHEY and CDR2 SMNVEV (reference sequence). With V trimmed by 2 bases and J by 4 bases, 7 bases remained unmatched. There are 15 residues in the CDR3.